This is a list of T cell receptor beta chains from one sample in a study of glioma-infiltrating T cells after dendritic cell vaccination. Measured with immunoSEQ multiplex PCR; TCRdb has only the in-frame clones, and not every one. The table has roughly 100,000 clones, around 90% seen once. Material: blood, obtained after dendritic cell vaccination. Receptor source: a human donor with glioblastoma. The conserved cysteine and the conserved F or W are not part of the CDR3 here. Each record gives: V gene, CDR3 protein.

v_gene: TRBV5-6; CDR3aa: ASRPPGDPFGYT
v_gene: TRBV30; CDR3aa: ACRLAGPYNEQF
v_gene: TRBV5-1; CDR3aa: ASSLSGLAGGNEQF
v_gene: TRBV7-8; CDR3aa: ASSLAWTSGGHRGNEQF
v_gene: TRBV5-1; CDR3aa: ASSLGVAGATYEQY
v_gene: TRBV10-1; CDR3aa: ASSDSSGGYNEQF
v_gene: TRBV30; CDR3aa: AWSNSPNTEAF
v_gene: TRBV5-4; CDR3aa: ASSPAGAAGTEAF
v_gene: TRBV28; CDR3aa: ASSPPGTRYEQY
v_gene: TRBV9; CDR3aa: ASSNLGGDLH
v_gene: TRBV5-1; CDR3aa: ASSPGQDFGYT
v_gene: TRBV5-1; CDR3aa: ASSLEGGTEAF
v_gene: TRBV2; CDR3aa: ASSTDRAGANVLT
v_gene: TRBV9; CDR3aa: ASSAGQGLSLPRTDTQY
v_gene: TRBV30; CDR3aa: AWSTLLDTQY
v_gene: TRBV29-1; CDR3aa: SVEVAGGSTDTQY
v_gene: TRBV30; CDR3aa: AWAEGGWTEAF
v_gene: TRBV9; CDR3aa: ASSVDPGGKETQY
v_gene: TRBV18; CDR3aa: ASSPREDEKLF
v_gene: TRBV19; CDR3aa: ASSVNRDTDTDTQY
v_gene: TRBV7-6; CDR3aa: ASSLGSGVTNEKLF
v_gene: TRBV30; CDR3aa: AWREGPRSSYNSPLH
v_gene: TRBV19; CDR3aa: ASSSLTSGQSYNEQF
v_gene: TRBV27; CDR3aa: ATQAQGFAEAF
v_gene: TRBV7-2; CDR3aa: ASSWLAGAVYEQY
v_gene: TRBV7-6; CDR3aa: ASSLAALTEAF
v_gene: TRBV5-1; CDR3aa: ASSSQGGMGTEAF
v_gene: TRBV18; CDR3aa: ASSPQPGTGGIQETQY
v_gene: TRBV12-5; CDR3aa: ASGSSPQADTQY
v_gene: TRBV14; CDR3aa: ASSQDRLGYT
v_gene: TRBV11-3; CDR3aa: ASSSSGGSTDTQY
v_gene: TRBV7-9; CDR3aa: ASRTRGIDTQY
v_gene: TRBV18; CDR3aa: ASSPETTAGYT
v_gene: TRBV2; CDR3aa: ASSARQGPNTEAF
v_gene: TRBV4-1; CDR3aa: ASSLRDRVVVDHTIY
v_gene: TRBV9; CDR3aa: ASSAYSGGETDEQF
v_gene: TRBV5-1; CDR3aa: ASSLADTQY
v_gene: TRBV7-7; CDR3aa: ASSLTGSGELF
v_gene: TRBV5-1; CDR3aa: ASSSTVKNSPLH
v_gene: TRBV5-4; CDR3aa: ASSQQGFYEQY
v_gene: TRBV21-1; CDR3aa: ASSKAPSGPLNGTQY
v_gene: TRBV18; CDR3aa: ASSPGAGDDEQY
v_gene: TRBV5-1; CDR3aa: ASSSGEEYNEQF
v_gene: TRBV29-1; CDR3aa: SVFFTGELF
v_gene: TRBV7-9; CDR3aa: ASSLALGQGIYEQY
v_gene: TRBV25-1; CDR3aa: ASSEYLTGRGYYGYT
v_gene: TRBV2; CDR3aa: ASSVDSLSTDTQY
v_gene: TRBV6-6; CDR3aa: ASRFGTPKYTGELF
v_gene: TRBV5-8; CDR3aa: ASSPGTSATGELF
v_gene: TRBV5-8; CDR3aa: ASSRPGTGISYEQY
v_gene: TRBV6-6; CDR3aa: ASSYSGQGTHTQY
v_gene: TRBV5-6; CDR3aa: ASSPALNTEAF
v_gene: TRBV21-1; CDR3aa: ASSFISPGTEGNTIY
v_gene: TRBV13; CDR3aa: ASSPAPGQSTGELF
v_gene: TRBV7-6; CDR3aa: ASSLAARDEQY
v_gene: TRBV4-1; CDR3aa: ASSHSGQFSDTQY
v_gene: TRBV10-3; CDR3aa: AISAGEMNSPLH
v_gene: TRBV11-2; CDR3aa: ASSPRVAGSSYEQY
v_gene: TRBV2; CDR3aa: ASRGSTVSNQPQH
v_gene: TRBV21-1; CDR3aa: ASSKGTGGLANYGYT